The sequence of this T cell receptor (beta chain) was determined in a study of CD8+ T cells in alopecia areata. Notes on this clone: Its antigen is not known.

With V trimmed by 2 bases and J by 5 bases, 4 bases remained unmatched. Germline V gene sequence: CDR1 SGHTA, CDR2 FQGNSA. This CDR3 has 15 residues. General study findings and limits: Possibly as an HLA-related effect, TCR sharing across patients appeared less clear than in mice. Clonality was higher in lesional than normal scalp, especially in alopecia totalis/universalis. Scalp samples also contribute reads from the resident alphabeta T cells found in normal skin.

Sequencing relied on a cDNA template that was reverse transcribed from extracted RNA. Profiling relied on immunoSEQ multiplex PCR, and the TCRdb table lists in-frame clones only, not all of them. The sample consists of 110,000 or so clones, about 60% of them appearing once. The material sequenced was CD4+ T cells sorted from blood. This receptor was identified in a human donor in good health. The V and J genes are TRBV7-2 and TRBJ2-2, with TRBD1 identical over 8 bases. The CDR3 DNA reads TGTGCCAGCAGCTTACACAGGGGGGAAACCGGGGAGCTGTTTTTT. This translates into CASSLHRGETGELFF.